The text below deals with one T cell receptor beta chain. Its cognate antigen is unknown. The data originate from a study of cytomegalovirus exposure and HLA in healthy donors. PCR was performed using 60 Vbeta and 13 Jbeta primers. Produced via immunoSEQ multiplex PCR; TCRdb's table is partial and in-frame only. The data contain over 200,000 clones, about 84% of them singletons. Study-wide results and limits: TCR beta chain V- and J-gene trimming was linked, in a later analysis, to a missense variant in DCLRE1C. Rare TCR sequences predominated, though certain public TCRs were found in many donors.

This CDR3 spans 15 amino acids. V trimming: 5 bases; J trimming: 4 bases; junction bases outside the gene matches: 9. Per the germline V gene, CDR1 is SGHRS and CDR2 is YFSETQ. The chain is built from TRBV5-1 and TRBJ2-7, with TRBD1 matching over 10 bases. The sequence was collected from a human donor in good health. Input material: PBMCs. The CDR3 region is CASSIEGQGLYEQYF. The CDR3 region has the DNA TGCGCCAGCAGTATCGAGGGACAGGGGCTTTACGAGCAGTACTTC.